This is a list of T cell receptor beta chains from one sample in a study of blood T cell repertoires in COVID-19. The assay was immunoSEQ multiplex PCR, and TCRdb's table has in-frame clones only and misses some. This sample has 200,000 to 250,000 clones, with 85% to 90% found just once. The sample taken for sequencing was PBMCs or T cells enriched from blood (not recorded which). Receptor source: a woman aged 45-65 years who had recovered from COVID-19. CDR3s include the opening cysteine and the closing phenylalanine or tryptophan. D genes are given only for firm matches. Clone size is stated in some rows and not others, as once, few, many or a class when expanded.

CASSPRGSGRGIYNEQFF	TGTGCCAGCAGTCCCCGGGGTAGCGGGAGGGGTATTTACAATGAGCAGTTCTTC	TRBD2	once	TRBV6-6	TRBJ2-1
CAISESGQGEKLFF	TGTGCCATCAGTGAGTCGGGACAGGGCGAAAAACTGTTTTTT	TRBD1	.	TRBV10-3	TRBJ1-4
CASSYSSMGMWERNEQFF	TGTGCCAGCAGTTACTCGAGTATGGGCATGTGGGAGAGGAATGAGCAGTTCTTC	.	.	TRBV6-2/TRBV6-3	TRBJ2-1
CASGRLDSSYEQYF	TGTGCCAGCGGGAGATTGGACAGCTCCTACGAGCAGTACTTC	.	once	TRBV2	TRBJ2-7
CASSDWDRGEGNYGYTF	TGTGCCAGCAGTGACTGGGATAGGGGGGAGGGGAACTATGGCTACACCTTC	.	once	TRBV6-4	TRBJ1-2
CASSHHRSSGNTGELFF	TGTGCCAGCAGTCACCACAGGAGTAGCGGGAACACCGGGGAGCTGTTTTTT	.	.	TRBV6-6	TRBJ2-2
CASSRLTGTGRPEAFF	TGTGCCAGTAGCAGACTTACCGGGACAGGAAGGCCTGAAGCTTTCTTT	TRBD1	.	TRBV19	TRBJ1-1
CASSSGLAGAGGETQYF	TGTGCCAGCAGCTCCGGACTAGCGGGAGCGGGGGGGGAGACCCAGTACTTC	TRBD2	.	TRBV5-4	TRBJ2-5
CASSPREGLAGDEQFF	TGTGCCAGCTCACCTCGGGAGGGACTGGCAGGCGATGAGCAGTTCTTC	TRBD2	once	TRBV18	TRBJ2-1
CASSFESSGRNEQFF	TGTGCCAGCAGTTTTGAGTCTAGCGGGAGGAATGAGCAGTTCTTC	TRBD2	.	TRBV28	TRBJ2-1
CASSVGSGDSYEQYF	TGTGCCAGCAGCGTCGGGAGCGGCGATTCCTACGAGCAGTACTTC	.	.	TRBV9	TRBJ2-7
CASSQDPQASYEQYF	TGCGCCAGCAGCCAAGACCCACAGGCCTCCTACGAGCAGTACTTC	.	.	TRBV4-1	TRBJ2-7
CASSLVRPGFNEKLFF	TGTGCCAGCAGCTTAGTTCGTCCAGGCTTTAATGAAAAACTGTTTTTT	.	.	TRBV7-2	TRBJ1-4
CASSYTSERETQYF	TGTGCCAGCAGCTATACTAGCGAGAGGGAGACCCAGTACTTC	TRBD2	few	TRBV11-2	TRBJ2-5
CASSEASLGHKSNTIYF	TGTGCCAGCAGTGAAGCGTCTCTGGGACATAAATCAAACACCATATATTTT	.	.	TRBV6-1	TRBJ1-3
CASSLHRGRAQYF	TGTGCCAGCAGCTTACACAGGGGAAGGGCCCAGTACTTC	TRBD1	.	TRBV7-6	TRBJ2-5
CAWTGQNYEQYF	TGTGCCTGGACCGGACAGAACTACGAGCAGTACTTC	.	.	TRBV30	TRBJ2-7
CASSGTYSNQPQHF	TGTGCCAGCAGTGGGACTTATAGCAATCAGCCCCAGCATTTT	.	.	TRBV2	TRBJ1-5
CASTSRAGYKLFF	TGTGCCAGCACTTCAAGGGCAGGGTATAAACTGTTTTTT	.	.	TRBV6-5	TRBJ1-4
CASSVPGQYTDTQYF	TGTGCCAGCAGCGTGCCGGGACAGTACACAGATACGCAGTATTTT	TRBD1	.	TRBV7-2	TRBJ2-3
CASSQGGLSDTQYF	TGTGCCAGCAGCCAGGGAGGACTTTCAGATACGCAGTATTTT	.	.	TRBV4-2	TRBJ2-3
CASSITPSGIGEQYF	TGTGCCAGTAGTATAACCCCTAGCGGGATCGGCGAGCAGTACTTC	TRBD2	.	TRBV19	TRBJ2-7